Listed below are T cell receptor beta chains from one sample, sequenced in a study of T cell responses to AZD1222 COVID-19 vaccine. Sequenced by immunoSEQ multiplex PCR; TCRdb stores in-frame clones only, minus some. The table includes 170,000 or so clones, just over 90% detected once. Sequences were derived from peripheral blood, sampled on day 0 of AZD1222 vaccination. The receptors here all came from an adult in good health. The CDR3 runs from the conserved cysteine through the conserved F or W. Each record gives: V gene, J gene, CDR3 protein.

>TRBV5-4|TRBJ1-2
CASSQLNRGQLGLNYGYTF
>TRBV19|TRBJ2-1
CASSIETGGVNEQFF
>TRBV2|TRBJ1-4
CASSEEQSFLNEKLFF
>TRBV9|TRBJ2-1
CASSVGAGSLGHEQFF
>TRBV3-1/TRBV3-2|TRBJ1-1
CASRHRERNTEAFF
>TRBV4-3|TRBJ1-5
CASSQGYGTGGDQPQHF
>TRBV19|TRBJ1-6
CASSVRQAGDSPLHF
>TRBV11-2|TRBJ2-3
CASKGGAGTQYF
>TRBV20-1|TRBJ2-7
CSASSGALGWSSYEQYF
>TRBV18|TRBJ1-1
CASSPQGRNTEAFF
>TRBV9|TRBJ2-7
CASTMGLF
>TRBV29-1|TRBJ2-2
CSVDLVTGSGTGELFF
>TRBV19|TRBJ1-1
CASSIIRNTEAFF
>TRBV7-9|TRBJ2-3
CASSLRTASSTDTQYF
>TRBV7-9|TRBJ1-3
CASSLVGQNGNTIYF
>TRBV3-1/TRBV3-2|TRBJ2-1
CASSQRAGGYNEQFF
>TRBV5-4|TRBJ2-7
CASTGTGAYEQYF